Listed below are T cell receptor beta chains from one sample, sequenced in a study of shared clonotypes between healthy human individuals. Assay used: immunoSEQ multiplex PCR; TCRdb lists only in-frame clones, some missing. The table records over 2 million clones, 85% to 95% of them present only once. Material for sequencing was naive CD4+ T cells sorted from blood. The source of these receptors is a man aged 18 to 29 in good health. CDR3s include the opening cysteine and the closing phenylalanine or tryptophan. D genes are given only for firm matches. Clone size, where shown, is once, few, many, or a class for clones that have expanded.

abundance	d_gene	v_gene	j_gene	len	CDR3aa	CDR3nt
-	-	TRBV30	TRBJ2-3	12	CACSSGLDTQYF	TGTGCCTGTTCTTCGGGTTTAGATACGCAGTATTTT
-	TRBD2	TRBV5-6	TRBJ2-2	18	CASSPTPSGRLGSGELFF	TGTGCCAGCAGCCCTACTCCCAGCGGGAGACTAGGCTCTGGGGAGCTGTTTTTT
-	-	TRBV7-9	TRBJ2-6	16	CASSLVLSSGANVLTF	TGTGCCAGCAGCTTAGTCTTAAGCTCTGGGGCCAACGTCCTGACTTTC
-	-	TRBV5-1	TRBJ1-1	13	CASSLVGVPEAFF	TGCGCCAGCAGCTTGGTCGGGGTACCTGAAGCTTTCTTT
-	-	TRBV5-1	TRBJ2-7	15	CASSLGGSSSYEQYF	TGCGCCAGCAGCTTGGGGGGCTCTTCTTCCTACGAGCAGTACTTC
-	-	TRBV5-6	TRBJ2-7	14	CASSYRVVLYEQYF	TGTGCCAGCAGCTACAGGGTCGTTCTCTACGAGCAGTACTTC
-	-	TRBV11-2	TRBJ1-2	15	CASSLGKGVIYGYTF	TGTGCCAGCAGCTTGGGAAAGGGAGTGATTTACGGCTACACCTTC
-	TRBD1	TRBV9	TRBJ1-6	16	CASSVARDRTNSPLHF	TGTGCCAGCAGCGTAGCGAGGGACAGGACCAATTCACCCCTCCACTTT
-	TRBD1	TRBV9	TRBJ2-2	16	CASSVGTGTSSGELFF	TGTGCCAGCAGCGTCGGGACAGGGACATCGTCCGGGGAGCTGTTTTTT
-	TRBD1	TRBV10-3	TRBJ1-2	13	CATGQGLNYGYTF	TGTGCCACGGGACAGGGTTTGAACTATGGCTACACCTTC
-	-	TRBV27	TRBJ1-1	14	CASSTTGVITEAFF	TGTGCCAGCAGTACCACGGGGGTCATAACTGAAGCTTTCTTT
-	TRBD1	TRBV4-1	TRBJ2-7	15	CASSQDNRGTYEQYF	TGCGCCAGCAGCCAAGATAACAGGGGGACCTACGAGCAGTACTTC
-	TRBD1	TRBV10-2	TRBJ2-7	15	CASSDFRDRAFWQYF	TGCGCCAGCAGTGACTTCCGGGACAGGGCGTTCTGGCAGTACTTC
once	-	TRBV7-9	TRBJ1-2	14	CASSLGGQGYGYTF	TGTGCCAGCAGCTTAGGGGGGCAGGGCTATGGCTACACCTTC
-	TRBD1	TRBV4-1	TRBJ2-1	15	CASSQARGLMNEQFF	TGCGCCAGCAGCCAAGCCAGGGGGCTGATGAATGAGCAGTTCTTC
once	-	TRBV5-4	TRBJ1-2	14	CASSLPGPLYGYTF	TGTGCCAGCAGCCTCCCGGGACCGCTCTATGGCTACACCTTC
-	TRBD2	TRBV10-3	TRBJ2-2	14	CAITSGRDTGELFF	TGTGCCATCACTAGCGGGAGGGATACCGGGGAGCTGTTTTTT
-	-	TRBV30	TRBJ1-2	12	CAWDSFNYGYTF	TGTGCCTGGGACAGTTTTAACTATGGCTACACCTTC
-	-	TRBV10-3	TRBJ1-2	12	CAIRRGTSGYTF	TGTGCCATCAGAAGGGGGACTAGCGGCTACACCTTC
-	-	TRBV11-2	TRBJ2-7	15	CASSLFRDVAYEQYF	TGTGCCAGCAGCTTATTTCGGGACGTAGCCTACGAGCAGTACTTC
-	-	TRBV30	TRBJ2-3	13	CAWTAGSTDTQYF	TGTGCCTGGACGGCGGGGAGCACAGATACGCAGTATTTT
-	TRBD2	TRBV7-2	TRBJ2-1	15	CASSYWTSGANEQFF	TGTGCCAGCAGCTATTGGACTAGCGGGGCCAATGAGCAGTTCTTC
-	TRBD1	TRBV7-7	TRBJ2-5	16	CASSVIGTDTKETQYF	TGTGCTAGCAGCGTCATCGGGACAGATACTAAAGAGACCCAGTACTTC
-	-	TRBV20-1	TRBJ2-1	10	CSFVRNEQFF	TGCAGCTTTGTGAGGAATGAGCAGTTCTTC
-	-	TRBV19	TRBJ2-7	14	CASSMLDYPREQYF	TGTGCCAGTAGTATGCTCGACTACCCTCGGGAGCAGTACTTC
-	-	TRBV30	TRBJ1-4	13	CAWAFARREKLFF	TGTGCCTGGGCCTTCGCAAGACGTGAAAAACTGTTTTTT
-	-	TRBV5-6	TRBJ2-5	11	CASSVGETQYF	TGTGCCAGCAGCGTCGGGGAGACCCAGTACTTC
-	-	TRBV6-4	TRBJ1-2	17	CASSDSTGQAANYGYTF	TGTGCCAGCAGTGACTCTACTGGCCAGGCCGCTAACTATGGCTACACCTTC
-	-	TRBV7-2	TRBJ2-7	15	CASSLSQGTIYEQYF	TGTGCCAGCAGCTTATCGCAGGGAACCATATACGAGCAGTACTTC
once	TRBD1	TRBV7-9	TRBJ2-5	14	CASSRDRGQETQYF	TGTGCCAGCAGCCGGGACAGGGGGCAAGAGACCCAGTACTTC
once	-	TRBV18	TRBJ1-5	13	CASSPAGDGAQHF	TGTGCCAGCTCACCGGCGGGGGATGGGGCCCAGCATTTT
-	-	TRBV11-2	TRBJ1-1	15	CASCREGGEETEAFF	TGTGCCTCCTGCCGCGAGGGAGGAGAGGAAACTGAAGCTTTCTTT
-	TRBD1	TRBV6-4	TRBJ1-1	15	CASRAFDRGNTEAFF	TGTGCCAGCAGGGCTTTTGACAGGGGGAACACTGAAGCTTTCTTT
few	-	TRBV7-2	TRBJ2-5	11	CASSLLETQYF	TGTGCCAGCAGCTTACTGGAGACCCAGTACTTC
-	-	TRBV7-9	TRBJ2-3	13	CASSLAPIDTQYF	TGTGCCAGCAGCTTAGCTCCGATCGATACGCAGTATTTT
-	TRBD2	TRBV5-1	TRBJ2-3	14	CASAREGQTDTQYF	TGCGCCAGCGCCCGGGAGGGCCAAACAGATACGCAGTATTTT
once	-	TRBV10-1	TRBJ2-3	16	CASSNPGGRSTDTQYF	TGCGCCAGCAGCAATCCCGGGGGCAGAAGCACAGATACGCAGTATTTT